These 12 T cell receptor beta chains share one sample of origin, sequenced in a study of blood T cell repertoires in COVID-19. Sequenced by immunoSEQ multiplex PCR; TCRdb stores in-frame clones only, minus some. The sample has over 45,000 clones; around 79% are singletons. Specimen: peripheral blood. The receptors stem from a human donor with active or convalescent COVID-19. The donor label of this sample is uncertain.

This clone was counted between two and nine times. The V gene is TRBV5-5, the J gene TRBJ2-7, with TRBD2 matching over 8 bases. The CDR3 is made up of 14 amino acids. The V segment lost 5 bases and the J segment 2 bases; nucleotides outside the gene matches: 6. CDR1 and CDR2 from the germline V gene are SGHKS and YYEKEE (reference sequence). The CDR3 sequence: CASRETSVTYEQYF. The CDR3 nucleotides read TGTGCCAGCAGGGAGACTAGCGTTACCTACGAGCAGTACTTC. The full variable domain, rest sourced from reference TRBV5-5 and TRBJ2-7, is DAGVTQSPTHLIKTRGQQVTLRCSPISGHKSVSWYQQVLGQGPQFIFQYYEKEERGRGNFPDRFSARQFPNYSSELNVNALLLGDSALYLCASRETSVTYEQYFGPGTRLTVT.

The CDR3 region has the DNA TGTGCCAGCCAGCAGGGGCAGAAAACAGATACGCAGTATTTT. Its protein is CASQQGQKTDTQYF. The gene calls are TRBV2 and TRBJ2-3, with D maybe TRBD1 (6 bases). Trimming left V 8 bases short and J 3 bases short, with 15 bases between. The germline CDR1 and CDR2 sequences are SNHLY and FYNNEI. The CDR3 loop spans 14 amino acids.

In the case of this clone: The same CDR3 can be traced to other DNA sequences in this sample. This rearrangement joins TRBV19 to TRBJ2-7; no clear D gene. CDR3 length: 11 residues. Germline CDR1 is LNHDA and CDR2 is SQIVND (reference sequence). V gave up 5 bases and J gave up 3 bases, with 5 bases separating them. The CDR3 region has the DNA TGTGCCAGTAGTTCGAGCTACGAGCAGTACTTC. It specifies CASSSSYEQYF.

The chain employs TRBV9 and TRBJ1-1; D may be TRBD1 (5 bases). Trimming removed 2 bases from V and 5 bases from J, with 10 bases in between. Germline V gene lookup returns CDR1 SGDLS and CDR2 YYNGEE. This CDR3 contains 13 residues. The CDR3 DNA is TGTGCCAGCAGCGTCGGGGGGAGGACTGAAGCTTTCTTT. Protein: CASSVGGRTEAFF.

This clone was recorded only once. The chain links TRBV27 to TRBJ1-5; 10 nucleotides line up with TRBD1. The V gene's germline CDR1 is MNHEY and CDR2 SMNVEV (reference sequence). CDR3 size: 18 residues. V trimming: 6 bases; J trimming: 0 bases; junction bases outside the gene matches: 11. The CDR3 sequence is CASSSRQGARYSNQPQHF. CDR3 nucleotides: TGTGCCAGCAGCTCAAGACAGGGGGCTCGATATAGCAATCAGCCCCAGCATTTT.

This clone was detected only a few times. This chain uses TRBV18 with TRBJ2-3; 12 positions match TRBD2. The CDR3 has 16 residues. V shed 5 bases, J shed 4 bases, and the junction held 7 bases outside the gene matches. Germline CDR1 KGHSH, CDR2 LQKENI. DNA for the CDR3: TGTGCCAGCTCATCACGACTAGCGGGAGCTTCAGATACGCAGTATTTT. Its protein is CASSSRLAGASDTQYF.

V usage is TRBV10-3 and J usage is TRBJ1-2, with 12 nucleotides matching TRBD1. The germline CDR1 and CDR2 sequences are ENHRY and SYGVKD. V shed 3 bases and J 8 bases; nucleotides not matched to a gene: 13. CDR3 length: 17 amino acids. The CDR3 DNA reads TGTGCCATCAGTGAACCCCGTGCCGGGACAGGGGGCGCGGGCTACACCTTC. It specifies CAISEPRAGTGGAGYTF.

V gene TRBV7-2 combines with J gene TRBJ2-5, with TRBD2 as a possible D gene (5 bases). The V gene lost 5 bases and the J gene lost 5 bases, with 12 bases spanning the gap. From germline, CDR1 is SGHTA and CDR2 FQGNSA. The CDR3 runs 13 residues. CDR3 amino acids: CASSGSAVETQYF. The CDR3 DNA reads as TGTGCCAGCAGCGGGAGCGCGGTGGAGACCCAGTACTTC.

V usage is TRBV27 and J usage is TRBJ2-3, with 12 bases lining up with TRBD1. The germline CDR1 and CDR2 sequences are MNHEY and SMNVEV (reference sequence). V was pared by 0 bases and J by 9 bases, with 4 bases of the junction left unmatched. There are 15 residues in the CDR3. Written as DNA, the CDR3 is TGTGCCAGCAGTTTATCGGGGACAGGGGGCAGGACGCAGTATTTT. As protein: CASSLSGTGGRTQYF.

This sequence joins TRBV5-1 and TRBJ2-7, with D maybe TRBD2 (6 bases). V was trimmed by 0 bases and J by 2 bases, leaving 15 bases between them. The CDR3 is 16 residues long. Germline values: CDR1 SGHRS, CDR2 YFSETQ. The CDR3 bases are TGCGCCAGCAGCTTGGAGTTGAGCGGGCACCCCTACGAGCAGTACTTC. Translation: CASSLELSGHPYEQYF.

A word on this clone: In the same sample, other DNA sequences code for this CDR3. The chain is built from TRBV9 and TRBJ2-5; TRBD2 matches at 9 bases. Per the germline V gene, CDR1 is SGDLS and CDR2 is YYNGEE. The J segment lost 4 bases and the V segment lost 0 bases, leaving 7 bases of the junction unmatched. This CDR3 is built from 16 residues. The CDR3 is CASSVGGSGRGETQYF. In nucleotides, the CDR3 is TGTGCCAGCAGCGTAGGGGGTAGCGGGAGAGGAGAGACCCAGTACTTC.

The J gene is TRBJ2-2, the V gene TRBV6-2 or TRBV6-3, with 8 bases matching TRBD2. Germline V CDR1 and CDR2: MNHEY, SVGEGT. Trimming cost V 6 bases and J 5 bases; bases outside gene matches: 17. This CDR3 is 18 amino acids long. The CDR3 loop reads CASSPTSLGRARTGELFF. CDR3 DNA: TGTGCCAGCAGCCCAACATCCCTCGGGAGGGCCCGAACCGGGGAGCTGTTTTTT.